This T cell receptor beta chain was observed in a study of blood T cells in healthy people across ages. Primed by a sample-barcoded 5' primer and a J-beta primer mix, a second PCR proceeded for 7 to 11 cycles. MiXCR, run by TCRdb on the 5' RACE reads, gives a single entry per CDR3 protein. Of about 800,000 distinct CDR3 sequences detected, around a quarter appear once; the ten largest clones hold under 4.5%. This clonotype was picked up a small number of times. The same data also contributed to another study, on T cells of mothers and their children.

This clonotype was sampled from a boy aged 10-17 years in good health. The sequencing sample was made of blood.

Here the CDR3 reads CATSDPTGVGETQYF. CDR3 in DNA: TGTGCCACCAGTGACCCAACAGGGGTGGGAGAGACCCAGTACTTC. The V gene is TRBV24-1, the J gene TRBJ2-5; 7 positions match TRBD1. Losses at the gene ends were 4 bases for V and 4 bases for J; bases not matched to a gene: 8. The germline CDR1 and CDR2 sequences are KGHDR and SFDVKD. CDR3 length: 15 residues.